One sample yielded the 2 T cell receptor beta chains listed below, sequenced in a study of blood T cell repertoires in COVID-19 (TCRdb year 2020). Receptors were amplified or captured by the immunoSEQ multiplex PCR assay. What TCRdb holds here is the immuneACCESS table cut down to in-frame rearrangements. Part of the clones is not present; checked against another copy, under half of the missing clones reflect an unresolved V gene, and the others are unexplained. The sample table contains roughly 110,000 clones; only one count was recorded for around 83% of them. The ten largest clones capture about 4.3% of the sample. The specimen sequenced was peripheral blood. These receptor sequences come from a man between 65 and 85 years old with acute or convalescent COVID-19.

V usage is TRBV25-1 and J usage is TRBJ2-7; TRBD1 might be the D (6 bases). The germline V and J ends were trimmed by 3 bases and 6 bases, with 15 bases remaining between them. Germline CDR1 is MGHDK and CDR2 is SYGVNS. The CDR3 is 14 residues long. The CDR3 DNA reads TGTGCCAGCAGTGAGGCAGGGGCTGCTCCCGAGCAGTACTTC. It encodes CASSEAGAAPEQYF.

The J gene is TRBJ1-6, the V gene TRBV12-3 or TRBV12-4; D gene unclear. CDR3 length: 13 amino acids. Trimming cost V 6 bases and J 7 bases, with 10 bases left between them. CDR3 nucleotide sequence: TGTGCCAGCAGACGGGGATGGAATTCACCCCTCCACTTT. Protein sequence: CASRRGWNSPLHF.